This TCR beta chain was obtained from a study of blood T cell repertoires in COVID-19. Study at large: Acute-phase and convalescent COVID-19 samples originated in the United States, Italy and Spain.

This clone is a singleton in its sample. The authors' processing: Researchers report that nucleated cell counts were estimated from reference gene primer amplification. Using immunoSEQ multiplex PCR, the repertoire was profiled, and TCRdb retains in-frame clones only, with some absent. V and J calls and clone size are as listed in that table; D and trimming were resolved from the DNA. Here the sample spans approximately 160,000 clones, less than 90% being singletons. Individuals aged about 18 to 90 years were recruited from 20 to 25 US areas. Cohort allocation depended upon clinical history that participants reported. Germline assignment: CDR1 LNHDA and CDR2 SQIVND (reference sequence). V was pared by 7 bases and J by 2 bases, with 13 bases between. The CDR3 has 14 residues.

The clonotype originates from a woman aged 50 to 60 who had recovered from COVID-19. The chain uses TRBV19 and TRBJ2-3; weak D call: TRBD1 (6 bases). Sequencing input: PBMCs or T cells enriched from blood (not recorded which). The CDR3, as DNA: TGTGCCAGTACCAGCGACAGGACCACAGATACGCAGTATTTT. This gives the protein CASTSDRTTDTQYF.